This entry lists 11 T cell receptor beta chains sequenced from one sample in a study of regulatory T cells in long-lasting Graves disease. Arm-PCR of CDR3 regions and iRepertoire HTBI primers were used to build TCR beta libraries. TCRdb independently ran MiXCR on the multiplex PCR reads; one entry per CDR3 protein. The sample lists over 350,000 distinct CDR3 sequences; approximately 15% were seen once. Stated time point: newly diagnosed GD, antithyroid drugs for less than 3 months. Generation of the TCR library employed RNA extracted from PBMCs. Separately, the same data were catalogued under a study of T cells in Graves' hyperthyroidism and ophthalmopathy.

This sample comprised peripheral blood mononuclear cells (PBMCs), obtained at new diagnosis, from a patient treated with antithyroid drugs. The source is a woman aged 45-65 years with Graves disease.

CDR3 residues: CASSPNAHSNQPQHF. In DNA, the CDR3 is TGTGCCAGCAGTCCGAATGCTCATAGCAATCAGCCCCAGCATTTT. The chain recombines TRBV27 with TRBJ1-5, with no clear D. Germline lookup yields CDR1 MNHEY and CDR2 SMNVEV (reference sequence). V lost 5 bases, J lost 0 bases, and 11 bases lay in between. The CDR3 length is 15 residues.

There are many counts of this clonotype. This chain connects TRBV11-2 to TRBJ1-1; D possibly corresponds to TRBD1 (5 bases). Germline-derived CDR1 and CDR2 are SGHAT and FQNNGV. This CDR3 contains 15 residues. With 1 base removed from V and 2 bases from J, the gap between germline ends came to 11 bases. The CDR3 nucleotides are TGTGCCAGCAGCTTAGTCGCAGGGTATAACACTGAAGCTTTCTTT. This encodes CASSLVAGYNTEAFF.

As regards this clonotype: A read error may explain this, as a much larger clone is one base away. This chain links TRBV27 with TRBJ2-1; 9 bases align to TRBD2. This CDR3 is built from 17 residues. Germline V gene data show CDR1 as MNHEY and CDR2 as SMNVEV (reference sequence). V shed 9 bases, J shed 8 bases, and the junction held 20 bases outside the gene matches. The CDR3 loop is CARPPTLPGLAGYEQFF. For the CDR3, the DNA is TGTGCCAGGCCCCCTACCCTCCCAGGGCTAGCGGGATATGAGCAGTTCTTC.

This clonotype was found a few times. The chain employs TRBV27 and TRBJ2-2; D call uncertain. In germline, CDR1 is MNHEY, CDR2 SMNVEV (reference sequence). Trimming removed 2 bases at V and 5 bases at J, with 6 bases between. The CDR3 has 13 amino acids. In DNA, the CDR3 is TGTGCCAGCAGTTTACAGGAGACCGGGGAGCTGTTTTTT. As protein: CASSLQETGELFF.

This clonotype showed up many times. The chain joins TRBV28 to TRBJ1-2; D uncertain. The CDR3 runs to 12 residues. Trimming removed 3 bases from V and 2 bases from J, with 4 bases in between. CDR1 MDHEN and CDR2 SYDVKM come from the germline V gene. CDR3 sequence: CASSFNNYGYTF. The CDR3 bases are TGTGCCAGCAGTTTCAACAACTATGGCTACACCTTC.

This clonotype was seen at least ten times. The gene calls are TRBV20-1 and TRBJ2-2; 8 nucleotides line up with TRBD1. Germline values: CDR1 DFQATT, CDR2 SNEGSKA (reference sequence). The CDR3 is made up of 14 amino acids. Unmatched junction bases numbered 7, after V lost 4 bases and J lost 6 bases. CDR3 sequence reads: CSAIGTGLPGELFF. CDR3 in DNA: TGCAGTGCTATTGGGACAGGTTTACCCGGGGAGCTGTTTTTT.

This clonotype was seen ten or more times. The chain is built from TRBV28 and TRBJ1-3; maybe TRBD1 (6 bases). CDR1 is MDHEN, CDR2 SYDVKM, per germline. The CDR3 totals 16 residues. Trimming shortened V by 5 bases and J by 0 bases, and 14 bases separated the two germline ends. The CDR3, as DNA: TGTGCCAGCAGTCCTGCAGGGGACGGCTCTGGAAACACCATATATTTT. Translation: CASSPAGDGSGNTIYF. The full variable domain, its missing parts supplied by reference TRBV28 and TRBJ1-3, is DVKVTQSSRYLVKRTGEKVFLECVQDMDHENMFWYRQDPGLGLRLIYFSYDVKMKEKGDIPEGYSVSREKKERFSLILESASTNQTSMYLCASSPAGDGSGNTIYFGEGSWLTVV.

This clonotype has a count of ten or more. A single base separates this from a much larger clone, so it may be a read error. The V call is TRBV9, the J call TRBJ2-3; the D is unclear. Deletions cut 0 bases from V and 5 bases from J, with 1 base between. This CDR3 has 11 amino acids. From germline, CDR1 is SGDLS and CDR2 YYNGEE. CDR3 residues: CASSVGDTQYF. The DNA of the CDR3 is TGTGCCAGCAGCGTAGGAGATACGCAGTATTTT. The full variable domain, its missing parts supplied by reference TRBV9 and TRBJ2-3, is DSGVTQTPKHLITATGQRVTLRCSPRSGDLSVYWYQQSLDQGLQFLIQYYNGEERAKGNILERFSAQQFPDLHSELNLSSLELGDSALYFCASSVGDTQYFGPGTRLTVL.

The table lists this clonotype with many counts. This CDR3 is CASSLGSQPQHF. DNA of the CDR3: TGTGCCAGCAGCTTAGGATCTCAGCCCCAGCATTTT. The V and J genes are TRBV28 and TRBJ1-5; D uncertain. The germline gives CDR1 MDHEN, CDR2 SYDVKM. This CDR3 contains 12 residues. Trimming took 6 bases from V and 6 from J, leaving 9 bases between them.

Ten or more counts support this clonotype. V usage is TRBV28 and J usage is TRBJ2-7, with 7 bases identical to TRBD1. This CDR3 is built from 15 residues. J lost 3 bases, V lost 7 bases, and 12 bases had no gene match. Germline CDR1 reads MDHEN; CDR2 reads SYDVKM. The DNA of the CDR3 is TGTGCCAGCACTAGCACAACAGGGGCATTCTACGAGCAGTACTTC. It yields the protein CASTSTTGAFYEQYF.

This clonotype appeared a few times. Here the CDR3 omits its conserved ending phenylalanine or tryptophan, so a read error is the likely source. The rearrangement links TRBV18 to TRBJ1-1, with 7 bases fitting TRBD1. V gave up 4 bases and J gave up 1 base; unmatched junction bases: 3. The CDR3 sequence is 14 residues long. Germline V gene data show CDR1 as KGHSH and CDR2 as LQKENI. CDR3 in amino acids: CASSQGTENTEAFS. CDR3 DNA sequence: TGTGCCAGCTCACAGGGGACAGAGAACACTGAAGCTTTCTCT.